What follows are 10 T cell receptor beta chains derived from one specimen sequenced in a study of shared clonotypes between healthy human individuals. Measured with immunoSEQ multiplex PCR; TCRdb has only the in-frame clones, and not every one. There are just over 2,000,000 clones in the sample; roughly 94% occur only once, and more than 0.1% lies in the top ten. The sample consisted of naive CD4+ T cells sorted from blood. Subset of the sample: CD45RA+ positively selected. These receptors were taken from a man aged 18 to 30 in good health.

This chain links TRBV27 with TRBJ2-6, with TRBD1 matching over 8 bases. Unmatched junction bases numbered 12, after V lost 7 bases and J lost 1 base. The CDR3 extends over 18 amino acids. CDR1 MNHEY and CDR2 SMNVEV come from the germline V gene (reference sequence). The CDR3 reads CASNPRGDRLSGANVLTF. The CDR3 bases are TGTGCCAGCAACCCGCGCGGGGACAGGTTGTCTGGGGCCAACGTCCTGACTTTC.

The chain couples TRBV6-6 to TRBJ1-5; the D gene is possibly TRBD1 (6 bases). The V end was cut by 1 base, the J end by 3 bases, with 10 bases between. This CDR3 region has 15 residues. Germline CDR1 and CDR2: MNHNY and SVGAGI (reference sequence). CDR3 sequence reads: CASSYLDRTNQPQHF. The CDR3, as DNA: TGTGCCAGCAGTTACTTAGACAGGACCAATCAGCCCCAGCATTTT.

V gene TRBV9 combines with J gene TRBJ1-6, with D uncertain. Germline lookup yields CDR1 SGDLS and CDR2 YYNGEE. V was pared by 0 bases and J by 8 bases, with 9 bases between. This CDR3 is built from 14 residues. The CDR3 is CASSVEPRHSPLHF. CDR3 coding DNA: TGTGCCAGCAGCGTAGAGCCCCGGCATTCACCCCTCCACTTT.

The chain links TRBV7-2 to TRBJ2-6; D gene unclear. Between the trimmed V and J ends, which lost 3 bases and 0 bases, there was a span of 6 bases. CDR1 is SGHTA and CDR2 is FQGNSA in the germline V gene. The CDR3 contains 15 residues. The CDR3 here is CASSFRSSGANVLTF. The CDR3 DNA is TGTGCCAGCAGCTTTCGGTCCTCTGGGGCCAACGTCCTGACTTTC.

J is TRBJ2-1 and V is TRBV4-1; 7 nucleotides match TRBD1. Germline lookup yields CDR1 MGHRA and CDR2 YSYEKL. The CDR3 length is 16 residues. With 4 bases clipped from V and 3 bases from J, the junction kept 9 bases outside the gene matches. CDR3 in DNA: TGCGCCAGCAGCCCTTACCGGGGACAGCTCTACAATGAGCAGTTCTTC. It yields the protein CASSPYRGQLYNEQFF.

The gene calls are TRBV5-6 and TRBJ2-7; 8 bases map to TRBD1. The ends lost 5 bases at V and 1 base at J; junction bases unmatched: 8. The CDR3 totals 15 residues. Germline loops: CDR1 SGHDT, CDR2 YYEEEE. This CDR3 is CASSTTGEGSYEQYF. The CDR3 DNA is TGTGCCAGCAGTACGACAGGGGAAGGGTCCTACGAGCAGTACTTC.

The rearrangement uses TRBV11-2 and TRBJ2-2, with D uncertain. The CDR3 runs to 15 residues. V was trimmed by 1 base and J by 1 base, leaving 7 bases between them. Germline assignment: CDR1 SGHAT and CDR2 FQNNGV. This chain's CDR3 is CASSLVGRNTGELFF. In DNA form, the CDR3 reads TGTGCCAGCAGCTTAGTAGGCAGGAACACCGGGGAGCTGTTTTTT.

The J gene is TRBJ2-7, the V gene TRBV6-1, with 7 bases identical to TRBD2. Trimming cost V 6 bases and J 0 bases; bases outside gene matches: 8. Looked up from germline, CDR1 is MNHNS and CDR2 is SASEGT. CDR3 size: 15 residues. CDR3 residues: CASRRAGPVSYEQYF. CDR3 bases: TGTGCCAGCAGGAGAGCGGGGCCGGTCTCCTACGAGCAGTACTTC.

In DNA form, the CDR3 reads TGCGCCAGCAGCCCTCTCGGGGGGGGCACAGATACGCAGTATTTT. Residues: CASSPLGGGTDTQYF. The V call is TRBV5-1, the J call TRBJ2-3; 8 nucleotides agree with TRBD2. V was pared by 4 bases and J by 1 base, with 5 bases of the junction left unmatched. The CDR3 is made up of 15 amino acids. Germline CDR1 SGHRS, CDR2 YFSETQ.

This sequence joins TRBV4-3 and TRBJ1-4; D unclear. The length of the CDR3 is 15 residues. Germline CDR1 is LGHNA and CDR2 is YSLEER. With 1 base removed from V and 3 bases from J, the gap between germline ends came to 9 bases. The CDR3 region is CASSQGLRSNEKLFF. As DNA, the CDR3 is TGCGCCAGCAGCCAAGGACTCCGGTCTAATGAAAAACTGTTTTTT.